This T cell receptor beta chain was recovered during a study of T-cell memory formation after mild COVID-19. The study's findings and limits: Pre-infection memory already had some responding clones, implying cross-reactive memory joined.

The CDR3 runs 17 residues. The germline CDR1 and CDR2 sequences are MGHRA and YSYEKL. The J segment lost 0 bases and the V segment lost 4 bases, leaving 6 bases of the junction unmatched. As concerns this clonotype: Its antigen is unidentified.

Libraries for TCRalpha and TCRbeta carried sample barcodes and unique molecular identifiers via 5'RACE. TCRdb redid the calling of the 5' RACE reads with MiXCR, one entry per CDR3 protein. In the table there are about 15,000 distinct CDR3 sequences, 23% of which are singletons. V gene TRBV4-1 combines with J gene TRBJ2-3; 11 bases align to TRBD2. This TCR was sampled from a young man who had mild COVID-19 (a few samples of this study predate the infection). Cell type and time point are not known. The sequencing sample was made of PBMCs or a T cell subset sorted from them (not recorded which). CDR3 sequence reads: CASSRLLAGASTDTQYF. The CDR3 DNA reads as TGCGCCAGCAGCCGCTTACTAGCGGGGGCTAGCACAGATACGCAGTATTTT.